Below are 18 T cell receptor beta chains sequenced from a single sample in a study of blood T cell repertoires in COVID-19. Only in-frame clones appear in the TCRdb table, and some are missing; sequencing was by immunoSEQ multiplex PCR. The sample holds about 150,000 clones; about 87% are singletons and the top ten take 8% to 11%. Material: peripheral blood. All receptors come from a man between 60 and 75 years old with active or convalescent COVID-19.

J is TRBJ1-5 and V is TRBV29-1, with no clear D. The V and J ends lost 4 bases and 2 bases respectively, with 9 bases between them. Germline CDR1 and CDR2: SQVTM and ANQGSEA. The length of the CDR3 is 13 residues. The CDR3 sequence is CSVVGQGNQPQHF. CDR3 DNA sequence: TGCAGCGTTGTTGGGCAGGGCAATCAGCCCCAGCATTTT.

This clone has only one observation. The gene calls are TRBV9 and TRBJ2-1; the match to TRBD2 covers 9 bases. There are 15 residues in the CDR3. J was trimmed by 7 bases and V by 4 bases; bases with no gene match: 9. Germline CDR1 reads SGDLS; CDR2 reads YYNGEE. The CDR3 coding sequence is TGTGCCAGCAGCTCGCGACTAGCGGTAGAAAATGAGCAGTTCTTC. Residues: CASSSRLAVENEQFF. The full variable domain, with the rest looked up from reference TRBV9 and TRBJ2-1, is DSGVTQTPKHLITATGQRVTLRCSPRSGDLSVYWYQQSLDQGLQFLIQYYNGEERAKGNILERFSAQQFPDLHSELNLSSLELGDSALYFCASSSRLAVENEQFFGPGTRLTVL.

The chain has TRBV29-1 and TRBJ1-2; TRBD1 is a possible D gene (5 bases). Trimming removed 4 bases at V and 0 bases at J, with 9 bases between. Germline loops: CDR1 SQVTM, CDR2 ANQGSEA. CDR3 size: 13 residues. This CDR3 is CSVGQRANYGYTF. CDR3 DNA sequence: TGCAGCGTTGGACAGAGAGCTAACTATGGCTACACCTTC.

This chain's CDR3 is CASSVDRVYEQYF. CDR3 DNA: TGTGCCAGCAGTGTGGACAGGGTCTACGAGCAGTACTTC. The rearrangement uses TRBV6-2 or TRBV6-3 and TRBJ2-7; 8 nucleotides match TRBD1. The CDR3 is made up of 13 amino acids. The germline V gene encodes CDR1 MNHEY and CDR2 SVGEGT. Unmatched junction bases numbered 3, after V lost 5 bases and J lost 3 bases.

This clone was observed a few times. The rearrangement joins TRBV2 to TRBJ1-4; D uncertain. Trimming shortened V by 0 bases and J by 8 bases, and 10 bases separated the two germline ends. Germline CDR1 reads SNHLY; CDR2 reads FYNNEI. CDR3 length: 14 residues. The CDR3 region is CASSEALRAEKLFF. The CDR3 coding sequence is TGTGCCAGCAGTGAAGCGCTTAGAGCCGAAAAACTGTTTTTT.

The rearrangement links TRBV2 to TRBJ2-7; D is uncertain. V gave up 6 bases and J gave up 1 base, with 10 bases separating them. The CDR3 consists of 13 residues. The germline V gene encodes CDR1 SNHLY and CDR2 FYNNEI. CDR3 loop: CASRHDTSYEQYF. Written as DNA, the CDR3 is TGTGCCAGCAGACATGACACATCCTACGAGCAGTACTTC.

The rearrangement joins TRBV15 to TRBJ1-2; 7 nucleotides line up with TRBD1. The CDR3 covers 13 residues. Germline loops: CDR1 LNHNV, CDR2 YYDKDF (reference sequence). Unmatched junction bases numbered 8, after V lost 5 bases and J lost 8 bases. CDR3 protein: CATSFTGERGYTF. CDR3 DNA: TGTGCCACCAGCTTCACAGGGGAACGAGGCTACACCTTC.

The rearrangement links TRBV9 to TRBJ2-2, with D perhaps TRBD1 (6 bases). Trimming shortened V by 4 bases and J by 0 bases, and 13 bases separated the two germline ends. Germline-derived CDR1 and CDR2 are SGDLS and YYNGEE. There are 16 residues in the CDR3. CDR3 loop: CASSSSGTPNTGELFF. The CDR3 nucleotides read TGTGCCAGCAGCTCATCCGGGACACCGAACACCGGGGAGCTGTTTTTT.

The chain couples TRBV3-1 (or the pseudogene TRBV3-2) to TRBJ2-2, with D perhaps matching TRBD2 (6 bases). The CDR3 has 14 residues. V was cut by 8 bases and J by 0 bases, with 10 bases left in between. Germline CDR1 reads LGHDT; CDR2 reads YNNKEL (reference sequence). DNA for the CDR3: TGTGCCAGCTCCGGGACTCCGAACACCGGGGAGCTGTTTTTT. Protein: CASSGTPNTGELFF.

V usage is TRBV6-5 and J usage is TRBJ1-4; 7 bases are a match to TRBD1. Unmatched junction bases numbered 4, after V lost 2 bases and J lost 1 base. Germline V gene data show CDR1 as MNHEY and CDR2 as SVGAGI. The CDR3 runs 16 residues. DNA of the CDR3: TGTGCCAGCAGTTACACAACAGGGGTAACTAATGAAAAACTGTTTTTT. It codes for CASSYTTGVTNEKLFF.

The chain has TRBV7-2 and TRBJ1-2; 7 bases are a match to TRBD1. Germline CDR1 SGHTA, CDR2 FQGNSA. This CDR3 spans 14 amino acids. Trimming at V came to 5 bases and at J to 0 bases, leaving 3 bases not matched to a gene. The CDR3, as DNA: TGTGCCAGCAGCCCCGGGACAGCTAACTATGGCTACACCTTC. Translating it yields CASSPGTANYGYTF.

The CDR3 DNA reads as TGTGCCAGCAGTCCCGGACAGTTGAGCGGCTACACCTTC. This encodes CASSPGQLSGYTF. The chain combines TRBV28 with TRBJ1-2; D perhaps matches TRBD1 (6 bases). Trimming removed 5 bases at V and 8 bases at J, with 15 bases between. The CDR3 covers 13 residues. CDR1 MDHEN and CDR2 SYDVKM come from the germline V gene.

The chain uses TRBV9 and TRBJ1-4; 8 positions match TRBD1. Germline assignment: CDR1 SGDLS and CDR2 YYNGEE. The J segment lost 1 base and the V segment lost 3 bases, leaving 2 bases of the junction unmatched. CDR3 length: 15 amino acids. The DNA of the CDR3 is TGTGCCAGCAGCGGAGGACAGGGAACTAATGAAAAACTGTTTTTT. Translation gives CASSGGQGTNEKLFF.

This chain joins TRBV7-2 and TRBJ1-5; the match to TRBD1 covers 8 bases. With V trimmed by 5 bases and J by 4 bases, 10 bases remained unmatched. CDR1 and CDR2 from the germline V gene are SGHTA and FQGNSA. The CDR3 has 16 residues. The CDR3 DNA reads as TGTGCCAGCAGCCCACGGGCAGGGGGCCTAAATCAGCCCCAGCATTTT. It is translated as CASSPRAGGLNQPQHF.

V and J are TRBV28 and TRBJ2-7, with 8 nucleotides matching TRBD1. The CDR3 runs to 15 residues. CDR1 is MDHEN, CDR2 SYDVKM, per germline. V lost 6 bases, J lost 6 bases, and 13 bases stayed unmatched. The CDR3 sequence: CASSEPSWTGFEQYF. The DNA for the CDR3 is TGTGCCAGCAGCGAACCGTCCTGGACAGGGTTCGAGCAGTACTTC.

This clone showed up just once. This chain joins TRBV9 and TRBJ2-7; 10 bases fit TRBD1. V lost 3 bases, J lost 7 bases, and 4 bases stayed unmatched. The CDR3 is 13 residues long. Germline-derived CDR1 and CDR2 are SGDLS and YYNGEE. CDR3 nucleotide sequence: TGTGCCAGCAGCGGACAGGGGGCGGGGGAGCAGTACTTC. Translation gives CASSGQGAGEQYF.

V is TRBV3-1 (or the pseudogene TRBV3-2) and J is TRBJ2-3; TRBD1 agrees at 7 bases. This CDR3 has 12 amino acids. The V and J ends lost 2 bases and 10 bases, in that order; junction bases with no gene match: 3. The germline CDR1 and CDR2 sequences are LGHDT and YNNKEL (reference sequence). The chain's CDR3 is CASSQPQGAQYF. CDR3 bases: TGTGCCAGCAGCCAACCCCAGGGGGCGCAGTATTTT.

The rearrangement uses TRBV28 and TRBJ2-7, with TRBD1 matching over 7 bases. CDR1 is MDHEN, CDR2 SYDVKM, per germline. The CDR3 loop spans 15 amino acids. Trimming took 2 bases from V and 0 from J; bases not matched to a gene: 4. The CDR3 coding sequence is TGTGCCAGCAGTTTAACAGGGGCCCCCTCCTACGAGCAGTACTTC. Translated: CASSLTGAPSYEQYF.